This T cell receptor beta chain derives from a study of blood T cell repertoires in COVID-19. Turning to the study itself: The United States, Italy and Spain supplied acute and convalescent COVID-19 samples. Sources were T cells, B-cell-depleted T cells, or PBMCs; the material itself was cDNA or gDNA.

This clone occurred once. Methods used by the authors: Amplification from reference gene primers served as the basis for estimated nucleated cell counts. The repertoire was sequenced with immunoSEQ multiplex PCR; TCRdb's copy has only in-frame clones and lacks some. V, J and clone size are taken as reported in that table, and D and trimming were inferred from the DNA itself. This sample has approximately 110,000 clones, with about 90% found just once. The receptor was derived from a woman between 45 and 60 years old with active or convalescent COVID-19. Sequencing was carried out using peripheral blood.

This chain's CDR3 is CATSERGGEQYF. In DNA form, the CDR3 reads TGTGCCACCAGTGAAAGGGGAGGCGAGCAGTACTTC. V usage is TRBV24-1 and J usage is TRBJ2-7; D possibly corresponds to TRBD2 (6 bases). V lost 4 bases and J 6 bases, leaving 9 bases between the germline ends. This CDR3 contains 12 residues. In germline, CDR1 is KGHDR, CDR2 SFDVKD.